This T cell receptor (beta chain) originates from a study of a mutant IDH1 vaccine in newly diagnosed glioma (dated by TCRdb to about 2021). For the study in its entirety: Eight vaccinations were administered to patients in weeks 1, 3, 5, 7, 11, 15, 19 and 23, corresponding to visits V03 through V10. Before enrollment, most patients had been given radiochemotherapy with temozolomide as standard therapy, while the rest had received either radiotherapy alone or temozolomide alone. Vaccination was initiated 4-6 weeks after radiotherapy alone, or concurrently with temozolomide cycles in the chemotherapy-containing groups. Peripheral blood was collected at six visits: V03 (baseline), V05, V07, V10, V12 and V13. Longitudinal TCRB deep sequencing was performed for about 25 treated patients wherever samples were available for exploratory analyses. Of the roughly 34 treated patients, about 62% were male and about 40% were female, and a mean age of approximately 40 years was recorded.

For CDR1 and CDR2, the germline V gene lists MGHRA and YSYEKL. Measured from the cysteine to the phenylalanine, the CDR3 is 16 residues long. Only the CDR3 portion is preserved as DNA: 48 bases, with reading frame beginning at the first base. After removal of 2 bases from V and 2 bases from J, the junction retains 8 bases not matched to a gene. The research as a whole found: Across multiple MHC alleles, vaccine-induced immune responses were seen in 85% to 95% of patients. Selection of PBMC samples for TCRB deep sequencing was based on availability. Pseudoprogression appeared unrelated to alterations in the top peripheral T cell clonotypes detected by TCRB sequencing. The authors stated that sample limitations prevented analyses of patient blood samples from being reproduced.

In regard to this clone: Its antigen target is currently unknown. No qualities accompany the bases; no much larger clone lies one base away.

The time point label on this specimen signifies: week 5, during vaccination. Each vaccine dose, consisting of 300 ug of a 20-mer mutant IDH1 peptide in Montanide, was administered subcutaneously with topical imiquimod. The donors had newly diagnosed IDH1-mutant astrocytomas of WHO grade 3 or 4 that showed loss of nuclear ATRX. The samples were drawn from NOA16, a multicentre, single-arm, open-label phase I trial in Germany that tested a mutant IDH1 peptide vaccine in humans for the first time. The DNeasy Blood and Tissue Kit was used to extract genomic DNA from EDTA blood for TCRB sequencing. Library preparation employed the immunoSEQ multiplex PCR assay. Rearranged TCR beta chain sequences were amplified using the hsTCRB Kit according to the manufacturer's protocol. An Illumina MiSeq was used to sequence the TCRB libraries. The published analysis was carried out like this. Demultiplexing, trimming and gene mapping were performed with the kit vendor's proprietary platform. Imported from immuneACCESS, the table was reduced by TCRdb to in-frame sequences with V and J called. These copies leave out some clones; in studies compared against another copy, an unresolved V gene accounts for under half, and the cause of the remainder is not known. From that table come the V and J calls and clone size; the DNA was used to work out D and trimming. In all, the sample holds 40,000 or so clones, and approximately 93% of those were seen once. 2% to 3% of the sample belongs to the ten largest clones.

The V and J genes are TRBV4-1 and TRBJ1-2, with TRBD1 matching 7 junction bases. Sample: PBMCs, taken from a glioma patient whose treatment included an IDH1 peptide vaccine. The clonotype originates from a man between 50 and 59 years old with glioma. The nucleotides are TGCGCCAGCAGCCAAAACCGACAGGGCGGCAACTATGGCTACACCTTC. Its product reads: CASSQNRQGGNYGYTF.